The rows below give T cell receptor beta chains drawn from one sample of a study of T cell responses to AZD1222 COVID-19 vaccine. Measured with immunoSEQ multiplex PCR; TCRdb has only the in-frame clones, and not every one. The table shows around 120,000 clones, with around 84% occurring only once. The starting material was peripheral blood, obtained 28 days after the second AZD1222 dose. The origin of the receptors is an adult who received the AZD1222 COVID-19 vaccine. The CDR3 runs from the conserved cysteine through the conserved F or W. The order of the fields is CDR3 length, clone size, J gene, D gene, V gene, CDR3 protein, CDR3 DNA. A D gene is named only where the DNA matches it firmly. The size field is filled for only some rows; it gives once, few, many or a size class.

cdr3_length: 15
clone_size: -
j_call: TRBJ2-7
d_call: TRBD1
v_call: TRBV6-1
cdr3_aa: CASSEAPGQGYEQYF
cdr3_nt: TGTGCCAGCAGTGAAGCGCCGGGACAGGGGTACGAGCAGTACTTC

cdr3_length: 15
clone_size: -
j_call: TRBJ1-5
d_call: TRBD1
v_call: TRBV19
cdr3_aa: CASSGGQGRNQPQHF
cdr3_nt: TGTGCCAGTAGTGGGGGACAGGGTAGGAATCAGCCCCAGCATTTT

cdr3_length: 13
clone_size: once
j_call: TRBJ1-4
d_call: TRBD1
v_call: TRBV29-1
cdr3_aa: CSGRDRVNEKLFF
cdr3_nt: TGCAGCGGCCGGGACAGGGTAAATGAAAAACTGTTTTTT

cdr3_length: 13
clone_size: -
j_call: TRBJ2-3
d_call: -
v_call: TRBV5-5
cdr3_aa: CASSSELTDTQYF
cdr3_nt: TGTGCCAGCAGCTCAGAGCTCACAGATACGCAGTATTTT

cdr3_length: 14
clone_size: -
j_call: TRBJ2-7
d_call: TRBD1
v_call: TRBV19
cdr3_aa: CASRETGSAYEQYF
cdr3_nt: TGTGCCAGTCGCGAGACAGGGTCGGCGTACGAGCAGTACTTC

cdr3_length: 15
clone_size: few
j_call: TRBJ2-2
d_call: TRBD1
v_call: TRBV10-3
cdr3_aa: CAIRRGGTNTGELFF
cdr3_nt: TGTGCCATCCGGAGAGGGGGCACGAACACCGGGGAGCTGTTTTTT

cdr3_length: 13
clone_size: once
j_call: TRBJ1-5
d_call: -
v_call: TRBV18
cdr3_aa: CASSPPGDQPQHF
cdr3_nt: TGTGCCAGCTCACCACCAGGGGATCAGCCCCAGCATTTT

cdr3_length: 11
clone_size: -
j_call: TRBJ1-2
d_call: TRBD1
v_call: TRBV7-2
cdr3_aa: CASSPGGDYTF
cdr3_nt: TGTGCCAGCAGCCCAGGGGGGGACTACACCTTC

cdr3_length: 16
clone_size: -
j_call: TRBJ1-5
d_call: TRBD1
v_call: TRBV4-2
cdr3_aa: CASSQERQGRNQPQHF
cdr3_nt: TGTGCCAGCAGCCAAGAGAGACAGGGAAGGAATCAGCCCCAGCATTTT

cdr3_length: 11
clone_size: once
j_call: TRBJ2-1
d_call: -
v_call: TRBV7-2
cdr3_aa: CASSLANEQFF
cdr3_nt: TGTGCCAGCAGCCTAGCAAATGAGCAGTTCTTC

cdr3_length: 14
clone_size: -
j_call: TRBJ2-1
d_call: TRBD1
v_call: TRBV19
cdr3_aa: CASSKGTGQNEQFF
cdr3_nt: TGTGCCAGTAGTAAAGGGACAGGGCAGAATGAGCAGTTCTTC

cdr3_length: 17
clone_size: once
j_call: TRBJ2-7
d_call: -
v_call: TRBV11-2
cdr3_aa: CASSFLRGRGGTYEQYF
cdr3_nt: TGTGCCAGCAGCTTCCTCAGGGGAAGGGGAGGAACCTACGAGCAGTACTTC

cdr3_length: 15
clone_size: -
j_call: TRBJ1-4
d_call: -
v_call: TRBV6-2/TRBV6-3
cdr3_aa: CASSDGTTLDEKLFF
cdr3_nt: TGTGCCAGCAGTGATGGGACAACGCTCGATGAAAAACTGTTTTTT

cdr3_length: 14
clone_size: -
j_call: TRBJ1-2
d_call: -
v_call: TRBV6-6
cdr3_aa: CASTLRGRPYGYTF
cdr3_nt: TGTGCCAGCACCCTGAGGGGACGGCCCTATGGCTACACCTTC

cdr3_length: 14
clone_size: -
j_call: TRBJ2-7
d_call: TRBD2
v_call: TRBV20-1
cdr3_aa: CSASPSGGAYEQYF
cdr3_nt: TGCAGTGCTAGTCCCAGCGGGGGGGCCTACGAGCAGTACTTC

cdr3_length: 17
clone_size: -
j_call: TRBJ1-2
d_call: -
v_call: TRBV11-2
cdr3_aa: CASSQWMTDNANYGYTF
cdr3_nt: TGTGCCAGCAGCCAGTGGATGACAGATAACGCTAACTATGGCTACACCTTC

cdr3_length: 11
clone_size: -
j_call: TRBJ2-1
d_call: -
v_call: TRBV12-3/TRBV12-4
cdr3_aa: CASSLVNEQFF
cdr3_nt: TGTGCCAGCAGTTTGGTGAATGAGCAGTTCTTC

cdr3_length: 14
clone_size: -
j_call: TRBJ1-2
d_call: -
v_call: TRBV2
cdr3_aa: CASSRRGVVSGYTF
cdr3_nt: TGTGCCAGCAGCCGGCGGGGCGTCGTCTCTGGCTACACCTTC

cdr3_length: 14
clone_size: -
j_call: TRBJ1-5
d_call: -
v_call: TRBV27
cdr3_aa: CASSPVQRNQPQHF
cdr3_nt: TGTGCCAGCAGTCCGGTACAGAGGAATCAGCCCCAGCATTTT

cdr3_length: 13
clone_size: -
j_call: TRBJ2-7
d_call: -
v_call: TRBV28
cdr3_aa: CASSLSGFHEQYF
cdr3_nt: TGTGCCAGCAGTTTGTCAGGGTTTCACGAGCAGTACTTC

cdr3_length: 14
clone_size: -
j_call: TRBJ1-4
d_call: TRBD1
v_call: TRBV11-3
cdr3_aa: CASSLGDRGEKLFF
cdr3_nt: TGTGCCAGCAGCTTAGGGGACAGGGGTGAAAAACTGTTTTTT

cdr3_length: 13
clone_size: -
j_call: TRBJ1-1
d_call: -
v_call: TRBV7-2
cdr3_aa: CASTFTSDTEAFF
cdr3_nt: TGTGCCAGCACCTTTACTTCGGACACTGAAGCTTTCTTT